The table lists the clone carrying this T cell receptor (beta chain) with many counts. Diagnosis relied on clinical symptoms, serum thyroxine and TRAb, thyroid ultrasound and orbital computed tomography. This sample is part of a study of T cells in Graves' hyperthyroidism and ophthalmopathy. Deletions cut 4 bases from V and 2 bases from J, with 23 bases between. Germline CDR1 MDHEN, CDR2 SYDVKM. This CDR3 has 18 residues. RNA transcripts yielded amplified TCR beta CDR3 regions. The HTBI primer set drove a first-round RT-PCR of the TCR CDR3. TCRdb re-derived calls from the multiplex PCR reads in MiXCR, one entry per CDR3 protein. The sample carries around 600,000 distinct CDR3 sequences, approximately 15% recorded once.

Sequencing input: blood. The receptor's source is a woman aged 40 to 50 with Graves' ophthalmopathy. The J gene is TRBJ2-5, the V gene TRBV28; unclear D gene. For the CDR3, the DNA is TGTGCCAGCAGTTCCCTTGGAAGGGTGTACCGAAAACAAGAGACCCAGTACTTC. This gives the protein CASSSLGRVYRKQETQYF.